A single sample is the source of the 10 T cell receptor beta chains below, sequenced in a study of T-cell memory formation after mild COVID-19. TCRdb ran MiXCR on the 5' RACE reads and lists one entry per CDR3 protein. The table has about 320,000 distinct CDR3 sequences, 14% seen once. Sample: PBMCs or a T cell subset sorted from them (not recorded which). The receptors come from a man between 18 and 35 years old who had mild COVID-19 (a few samples of this study predate the infection). Cell type and time point are not known.

This clonotype was seen only a few times. This sequence joins TRBV12-3 or TRBV12-4 and TRBJ2-5; D might be TRBD2 (6 bases). There are 14 residues in the CDR3. V gave up 2 bases and J gave up 4 bases, with 11 bases separating them. DNA for the CDR3: TGTGCCAGCAGTTTACTAGCGCCGGGAGAGACCCAGTACTTC. This gives the protein CASSLLAPGETQYF.

The sample holds a few counts of this clonotype. The chain uses TRBV20-1 and TRBJ2-2; 10 bases agree with TRBD2. The germline gives CDR1 DFQATT, CDR2 SNEGSKA (reference sequence). The CDR3 consists of 12 residues. With V trimmed by 7 bases and J by 4 bases, 0 bases remained unmatched. CDR3 residues: CSGLAGTGELFF. The CDR3 DNA follows: TGCAGTGGACTAGCGGGCACCGGGGAGCTGTTTTTT.

This clonotype was found a few times. V usage is TRBV6-1 and J usage is TRBJ2-3; TRBD1 matches at 9 bases. The CDR3 runs 16 residues. Germline assignment: CDR1 MNHNS and CDR2 SASEGT. With V trimmed by 2 bases and J by 3 bases, 6 bases remained unmatched. CDR3 in DNA: TGTGCCAGCAGTGAAATAGGGACAGGGATAACAGATACGCAGTATTTT. Amino acids: CASSEIGTGITDTQYF.

This clonotype was detected only a few times. This rearrangement joins TRBV2 to TRBJ2-3; D is ambiguous. The CDR3 is 13 residues long. Germline V lookup: CDR1 SNHLY, CDR2 FYNNEI. The ends were cut back, 11 bases at V and 5 bases at J, with 17 bases in the middle. CDR3 loop: CAPPYKSLDTQYF. CDR3 DNA: TGTGCCCCGCCTTACAAGAGCCTAGATACGCAGTATTTT.

This clonotype showed up just a few times. The gene calls are TRBV7-2 and TRBJ2-5; possible D gene TRBD1, 6 bases. With 1 base removed from V and 5 bases from J, the gap between germline ends came to 17 bases. Germline V gene data show CDR1 as SGHTA and CDR2 as FQGNSA. CDR3 length: 16 amino acids. CDR3 sequence: CASSLVGAGQGETQYF. Here the CDR3 DNA reads TGTGCCAGCAGCTTAGTAGGGGCAGGTCAGGGGGAGACCCAGTACTTC.

This clonotype has at least ten counts. The chain is built from TRBV7-2 and TRBJ1-5; no firm D call. The germline CDR1 and CDR2 sequences are SGHTA and FQGNSA. The CDR3 covers 14 residues. V lost 5 bases and J lost 5, with 13 bases in between. CDR3 coding DNA: TGTGCCAGCAGCCTAGGGAGTTTACATCAGCCCCAGCATTTT. Residues: CASSLGSLHQPQHF.

The chain has TRBV3-1 and TRBJ2-5; D gene ambiguous. Trimming pared 3 bases from V and 2 bases from J, leaving 7 bases between. Germline assignment: CDR1 LGHDT and CDR2 YNNKEL (reference sequence). The CDR3 has 13 amino acids. The CDR3 protein is CASSQRSQETQYF. For the CDR3, the DNA is TGTGCCAGCAGCCAGAGGTCGCAAGAGACCCAGTACTTC.

V gene TRBV6-4 combines with J gene TRBJ2-3, with 9 bases lining up with TRBD2. This CDR3 spans 15 amino acids. Germline V gene lookup returns CDR1 MRHNA and CDR2 SNTAGT. V trimming: 3 bases; J trimming: 1 base; junction bases outside the gene matches: 2. The CDR3 loop reads CASSEIAGGTDTQYF. The CDR3 coding sequence is TGTGCCAGCAGTGAAATAGCGGGGGGCACAGATACGCAGTATTTT.

This clonotype came up a few times. The V call is TRBV20-1, the J call TRBJ2-1; D possibly corresponds to TRBD1 (6 bases). V was clipped by 0 bases and J by 6 bases, with 15 bases between them. The CDR3 totals 15 residues. CDR1 is DFQATT, CDR2 SNEGSKA, per germline (reference sequence). In DNA form, the CDR3 reads TGCAGTGCTAGAGATAGGGCAGGGGCTGGCAATGAGCAGTTCTTC. It codes for CSARDRAGAGNEQFF.

This chain uses TRBV25-1 with TRBJ1-4; D is uncertain. CDR3 size: 14 residues. CDR1 and CDR2 (germline): MGHDK, SYGVNS. V was shortened by 1 base and J by 3 bases, with 6 bases between the two germline ends. The CDR3 sequence is CASSESLANEKLFF. The CDR3 DNA is TGTGCCAGCAGTGAATCTTTAGCTAATGAAAAACTGTTTTTT.